The entry below gives a single TCR beta chain sequence along with its context. The antigen is not known. These data are taken from a study of blood T cells in healthy people across ages. General observations from the study: Long-lived and aged donors differed, with more naive CD4+ cells and higher diversity in the long-lived.

A sample-barcoded 5' primer and a J-beta primer mix were used in a second PCR of roughly 7 to 11 cycles. Each cDNA molecule carried a tag from a template-switch adaptor that contained 12 random nucleotides. From each sample, at least 3 million paired-end reads containing CDR3 were obtained. TCRdb ran MiXCR on the 5' RACE reads and lists one entry per CDR3 protein. The sample has about 780,000 distinct CDR3 sequences, approximately 59% seen once. The receptor was isolated from a man between 25 and 39 years old in good health. Sequencing was carried out using blood.

CDR3 in DNA: TGTGCCAGCAGGGAGAGACAGGTTCTCTCCTACAATGAGCAGTTCTTC. Amino acids: CASRERQVLSYNEQFF. The chain has TRBV6-1 and TRBJ2-1, with a weak D call TRBD1 (6 bases). Germline loops: CDR1 MNHNS, CDR2 SASEGT. There are 16 residues in the CDR3. V was shortened by 6 bases and J by 0 bases, with 15 bases between the two germline ends.